The subject of this entry is one TCR beta chain. No antigen is known for it. This sample was taken from a study of T cells in localized non-small cell lung cancer. Regarding the study as a whole: There was higher T cell clonality in uninvolved adjacent lung than in tumor, and it was highest there. Prolonged overall survival went with higher T cell density in the blood.

TCRdb's table, derived via immunoSEQ multiplex PCR, lists solely in-frame clones and lacks some. The sample has about 41,000 clones, 88% seen once. The sequence was collected from a female donor older than 55 with stage I squamous cell lung carcinoma. The sequencing used peripheral blood, collected before any cancer treatment.

CDR3 in amino acids: CSVVRVGYGYTF. The CDR3 DNA sequence: TGCAGCGTTGTCCGGGTGGGGTATGGCTACACCTTC. The chain recombines TRBV29-1 with TRBJ1-2, with D uncertain. The V gene's germline CDR1 is SQVTM and CDR2 ANQGSEA. Trimming removed 4 bases at V and 5 bases at J, with 11 bases between. This CDR3 spans 12 amino acids.